The 9 T cell receptor beta chains in this list originate from one sample, sequenced in a study of blood T cell repertoires in COVID-19. TCRdb keeps only in-frame clones here, not all; method: immunoSEQ multiplex PCR. The sample has around 140,000 clones, roughly 86% seen once. Sequenced sample: peripheral blood. Source of these receptors: a woman between 65 and 79 years old with COVID-19, enrolled during active disease.

V is TRBV5-1 and J is TRBJ1-2; the match to TRBD1 covers 8 bases. The V segment lost 3 bases and the J segment 3 bases; nucleotides outside the gene matches: 4. CDR3 size: 14 residues. Germline-derived CDR1 and CDR2 are SGHRS and YFSETQ. The CDR3, as DNA: TGCGCCAGCAGCTCACAGGGGGATGACTATGGCTACACCTTC. This codes for CASSSQGDDYGYTF.

This sequence joins TRBV5-1 and TRBJ2-1; the match to TRBD2 covers 7 bases. CDR1 and CDR2 (germline): SGHRS, YFSETQ. This CDR3 comprises 15 residues. The J segment lost 4 bases and the V segment lost 5 bases, leaving 9 bases of the junction unmatched. CDR3 sequence: CASRRSGTIYNEQFF. The CDR3 DNA sequence: TGCGCCAGCAGGCGGAGCGGGACTATTTACAATGAGCAGTTCTTC.

V usage is TRBV3-1 (or the pseudogene TRBV3-2) and J usage is TRBJ1-5; D call uncertain. CDR1 is LGHDT and CDR2 is YNNKEL in the germline V gene (reference sequence). This CDR3 has 14 amino acids. Between the trimmed V and J ends, which lost 1 base and 2 bases, there was a span of 6 bases. In DNA form, the CDR3 reads TGTGCCAGCAGCCAAGTAATAGGCAATCAGCCCCAGCATTTT. This sequence encodes CASSQVIGNQPQHF.

This clone was seen only once. V is TRBV6-6 and J is TRBJ1-2, with TRBD1 as a possible D gene (5 bases). V dropped 10 bases and J dropped 1 base, with 10 bases sitting between them. The CDR3 contains 12 residues. Germline lookup yields CDR1 MNHNY and CDR2 SVGAGI (reference sequence). The CDR3 region has the DNA TGTGCCACCTCAGGGAATAACTATGGCTACACCTTC. Protein sequence: CATSGNNYGYTF.

The chain carries TRBV4-2 and TRBJ2-1, with a weak D call TRBD2 (5 bases). V lost 0 bases and J lost 8, with 8 bases in between. Germline assignment: CDR1 LGHNA and CDR2 YNFKEQ. This CDR3 is built from 13 residues. The CDR3 DNA reads TGTGCCAGCAGCCAAGAGCGGGTGGATGAGCAGTTCTTC. The encoded protein is CASSQERVDEQFF.

J is TRBJ1-2 and V is TRBV6-5; TRBD1 might be the D (5 bases). Between the trimmed V and J ends, which lost 5 bases and 4 bases, there was a span of 17 bases. CDR3 size: 15 residues. Germline CDR1 MNHEY, CDR2 SVGAGI. For the CDR3, the DNA is TGTGCCAGCAGTCCCACAGGTTCGGGGGGCTATGGCTACACCTTC. It encodes CASSPTGSGGYGYTF.

This chain connects TRBV5-5 to TRBJ1-4; 7 bases are a match to TRBD1. Looked up from germline, CDR1 is SGHKS and CDR2 is YYEKEE (reference sequence). V lost 4 bases and J lost 0; bases outside the gene matches: 6. This CDR3 region has 16 residues. The CDR3 loop reads CASSPGDSATNEKLFF. In DNA form, the CDR3 reads TGTGCCAGCAGCCCCGGGGACAGTGCAACTAATGAAAAACTGTTTTTT.

This sequence joins TRBV2 and TRBJ2-1; 9 positions match TRBD2. The CDR3 sequence is 17 residues long. CDR1 and CDR2 from the germline V gene are SNHLY and FYNNEI. V lost 1 base, J lost 9 bases, and 13 bases stayed unmatched. CDR3 bases: TGTGCCAGCAGTGAAGGGAGCGGGGGGCCTATGACGGGTGAGCAGTTCTTC. Protein product: CASSEGSGGPMTGEQFF. The entire variable domain, with the rest obtained from reference TRBV2 and TRBJ2-1, is as follows: EPEVTQTPSHQVTQMGQEVILRCVPISNHLYFYWYRQILGQKVEFLVSFYNNEISEKSEIFDDQFSVERPDGSNFTLKIRSTKLEDSAMYFCASSEGSGGPMTGEQFFGPGTRLTVL.

The genes are TRBV5-1 and TRBJ2-1; D is perhaps TRBD1 (6 bases). Trimming removed 0 bases at V and 6 bases at J, with 10 bases between. The length of the CDR3 is 14 residues. Germline values: CDR1 SGHRS, CDR2 YFSETQ. Here the CDR3 DNA reads TGCGCCAGCAGCTTGGGACAGGACGTCAATGAGCAGTTCTTC. It codes for CASSLGQDVNEQFF.